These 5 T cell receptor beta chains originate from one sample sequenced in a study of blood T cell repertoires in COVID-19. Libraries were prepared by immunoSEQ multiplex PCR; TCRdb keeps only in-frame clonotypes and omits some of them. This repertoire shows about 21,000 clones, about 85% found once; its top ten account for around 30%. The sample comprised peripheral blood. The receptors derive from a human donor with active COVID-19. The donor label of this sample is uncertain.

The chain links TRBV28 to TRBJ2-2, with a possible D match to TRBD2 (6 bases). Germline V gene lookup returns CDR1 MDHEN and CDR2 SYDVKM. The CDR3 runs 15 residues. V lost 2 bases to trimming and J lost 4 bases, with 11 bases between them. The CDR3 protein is CASSLIAEITGELFF. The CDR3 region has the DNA TGTGCCAGCAGTTTAATAGCGGAGATCACCGGGGAGCTGTTTTTT.

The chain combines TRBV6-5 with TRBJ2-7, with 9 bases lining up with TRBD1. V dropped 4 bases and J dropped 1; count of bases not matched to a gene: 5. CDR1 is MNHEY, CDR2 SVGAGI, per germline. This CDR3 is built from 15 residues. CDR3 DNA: TGTGCCAGCAGTTCCGGGACAGGGAGGTCCTACGAGCAGTACTTC. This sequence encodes CASSSGTGRSYEQYF.

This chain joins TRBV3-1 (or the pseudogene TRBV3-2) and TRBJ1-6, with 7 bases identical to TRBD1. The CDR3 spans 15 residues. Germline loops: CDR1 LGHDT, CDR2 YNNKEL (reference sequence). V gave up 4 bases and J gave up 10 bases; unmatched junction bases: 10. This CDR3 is CASSLHYRGDSPLHF. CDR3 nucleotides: TGTGCCAGCAGCCTTCATTACAGGGGCGACTCACCCCTCCACTTT.

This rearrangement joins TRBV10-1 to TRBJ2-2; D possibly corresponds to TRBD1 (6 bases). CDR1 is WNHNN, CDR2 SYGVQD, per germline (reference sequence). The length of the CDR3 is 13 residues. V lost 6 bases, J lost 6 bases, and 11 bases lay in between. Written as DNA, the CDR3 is TGCGCCAGCAGCGAGAGGACAGCCGGGGAGCTGTTTTTT. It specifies CASSERTAGELFF.

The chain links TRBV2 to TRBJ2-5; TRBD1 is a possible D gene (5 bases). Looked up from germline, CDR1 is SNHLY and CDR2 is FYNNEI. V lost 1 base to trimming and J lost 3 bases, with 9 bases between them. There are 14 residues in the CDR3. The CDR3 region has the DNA TGTGCCAGCAGTGAAGTGACAGAGAAAGAGACCCAGTACTTC. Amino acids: CASSEVTEKETQYF.